Below, one TCR beta chain is given with its context. Antigen specificity is unknown. Sequenced by immunoSEQ multiplex PCR; TCRdb stores in-frame clones only, minus some. The profile shows 90,000 to 100,000 clones, 88% of them singletons. This entry belongs to a study of T cell responses to AZD1222 COVID-19 vaccine. Regarding the study as a whole: It should be noted that donors were predominantly white British and more often female, and clonal diversity was possibly underestimated.

Per germline, CDR1 KGHSH and CDR2 LQKENI. The CDR3 consists of 18 residues. The trim removed 1 base at V and 3 bases at J, leaving 11 bases unmatched. The material sequenced was peripheral blood, taken 28 days after the second AZD1222 dose. The receptor's source is an adult who received the AZD1222 COVID-19 vaccine. The chain carries TRBV18 and TRBJ1-1; TRBD1 agrees at 10 bases. Written as DNA, the CDR3 is TGTGCCAGCTCACCACGACAGGGGGCTTCGGGTCAAGACACTGAAGCTTTCTTT. Residues: CASSPRQGASGQDTEAFF.